Presented here are 30 T cell receptor beta chains from one specimen sequenced in a study of blood T cell repertoires in COVID-19. Measured with immunoSEQ multiplex PCR; TCRdb has only the in-frame clones, and not every one. The sample has hundreds of thousands of clones; around nine tenths are singletons. Sequencing was done on a sample of PBMCs or T cells enriched from blood (not recorded which). The receptors derive from a woman aged 18 to 35 who had recovered from COVID-19.

The chain employs TRBV5-1 and TRBJ2-3, with TRBD2 identical over 8 bases. V dropped 1 base and J dropped 4; count of bases not matched to a gene: 5. Germline values: CDR1 SGHRS, CDR2 YFSETQ. CDR3 size: 15 residues. The CDR3 DNA is TGCGCCAGCAGCTTGACCAGCGGGGGTGCAGATACGCAGTATTTT. As protein: CASSLTSGGADTQYF.

The CDR3 DNA follows: TGTGCCAGCAGCGGTAGCCCGGCGGGCTACACCTTC. This encodes CASSGSPAGYTF. V and J are TRBV7-2 and TRBJ1-2, with D unclear. CDR1 and CDR2 from the germline V gene are SGHTA and FQGNSA. Trimming cost V 5 bases and J 8 bases, with 12 bases left between them. This CDR3 has 12 residues.

For the CDR3, the DNA is TGTGCCAGCAGTTACCACACCTCCCAAGAGACCCAGTACTTC. Protein product: CASSYHTSQETQYF. V gene TRBV6-6 combines with J gene TRBJ2-5; D is undetermined. The CDR3 spans 14 residues. Germline CDR1 MNHNY, CDR2 SVGAGI (reference sequence). V lost 2 bases and J 1 base, leaving 8 bases between the germline ends.

The chain joins TRBV16 to TRBJ2-7; D may be TRBD1 (6 bases). Trimming removed 2 bases at V and 0 bases at J, with 11 bases between. The germline gives CDR1 KGHSY, CDR2 FQNENV. The CDR3 runs to 15 residues. The CDR3 protein is CASSQTGTPSYEQYF. CDR3 nucleotides: TGTGCCAGCAGCCAAACCGGGACACCCTCCTACGAGCAGTACTTC.

This chain links TRBV11-3 with TRBJ1-2; TRBD1 agrees at 8 bases. The CDR3 covers 14 residues. After removal of 1 base from V and 8 bases from J, the junction contained 6 bases not matched to a gene. Germline assignment: CDR1 SGHNT and CDR2 YENEEA. CDR3 protein: CASSLVQGASGYTF. In nucleotides, the CDR3 is TGTGCCAGCAGCTTAGTCCAGGGGGCGTCGGGCTACACCTTC.

The CDR3 region is CASGSGNAMNTEAFF. CDR3 sequence (DNA): TGCGCCAGCGGGTCAGGGAATGCCATGAACACTGAAGCTTTCTTT. This chain links TRBV5-1 with TRBJ1-1; maybe TRBD1 (5 bases). Trimming took 7 bases from V and 0 from J, leaving 16 bases between them. The germline gives CDR1 SGHRS, CDR2 YFSETQ. CDR3 length: 15 residues. The complete variable domain, with remaining parts taken from reference TRBV5-1 and TRBJ1-1, reads KAGVTQTPRYLIKTRGQQVTLSCSPISGHRSVSWYQQTPGQGLQFLFEYFSETQRNKGNFPGRFSGRQFSNSRSEMNVSTLELGDSALYLCASGSGNAMNTEAFFGQGTRLTVV.

V usage is TRBV27 and J usage is TRBJ2-5; 8 bases agree with TRBD1. V gave up 5 bases and J gave up 5 bases; unmatched junction bases: 10. This CDR3 region has 15 residues. In germline, CDR1 is MNHEY, CDR2 SMNVEV (reference sequence). The CDR3 is CASSLQGAREETQYF. CDR3 nucleotides: TGTGCCAGCAGTCTTCAGGGGGCGCGTGAGGAGACCCAGTACTTC.

This chain uses TRBV3-1 (or the pseudogene TRBV3-2) with TRBJ2-1; D gene ambiguous. Looked up from germline, CDR1 is LGHDT and CDR2 is YNNKEL (reference sequence). The CDR3 is 12 amino acids. Trimming took 1 base from V and 8 from J, leaving 6 bases between them. In nucleotides, the CDR3 is TGTGCCAGCAGCCAAGTTCAGGATGAGCAGTTCTTC. Residues: CASSQVQDEQFF.

This clone ranks as medium-sized. The rearrangement uses TRBV4-2 and TRBJ2-3, with 14 bases fitting TRBD2. After removal of 1 base from V and 0 bases from J, the junction contained 3 bases not matched to a gene. The CDR3 has 18 residues. Looked up from germline, CDR1 is LGHNA and CDR2 is YNFKEQ. CDR3 loop: CASSQGLAGGPSTDTQYF. The CDR3 nucleotides are TGTGCCAGCAGCCAAGGACTAGCGGGGGGGCCGAGCACAGATACGCAGTATTTT.

This chain links TRBV5-1 with TRBJ2-1, with 12 bases lining up with TRBD2. Germline loops: CDR1 SGHRS, CDR2 YFSETQ. V shed 6 bases, J shed 8 bases, and the junction held 9 bases outside the gene matches. The CDR3 covers 15 residues. The CDR3 reads CASTTLAGGRDEQFF. Written as DNA, the CDR3 is TGCGCCAGCACGACTCTAGCGGGAGGGAGGGATGAGCAGTTCTTC.

This chain uses TRBV29-1 with TRBJ1-2, with D maybe TRBD1 (5 bases). The CDR3 contains 12 residues. V lost 0 bases to trimming and J lost 7 bases, with 9 bases between them. Germline CDR1 reads SQVTM; CDR2 reads ANQGSEA. Here the CDR3 DNA reads TGCAGCGTTGAAGATGGGGCAGGTGGCTACACCTTC. This translates into CSVEDGAGGYTF.

V usage is TRBV19 and J usage is TRBJ2-2, with a possible D match to TRBD1 (6 bases). Germline assignment: CDR1 LNHDA and CDR2 SQIVND (reference sequence). V was cut by 1 base and J by 7 bases, with 13 bases left in between. The CDR3 is 15 residues long. The CDR3 region is CASSIAAGADGELFF. The CDR3 coding sequence is TGTGCCAGTAGTATAGCAGCAGGGGCGGACGGGGAGCTGTTTTTT.

The chain joins TRBV27 to TRBJ2-7; 8 nucleotides align to TRBD1. Germline V gene sequence: CDR1 MNHEY, CDR2 SMNVEV (reference sequence). This CDR3 spans 16 amino acids. J gave up 0 bases and V 6 bases, and 10 bases lay outside the gene matches. CDR3 sequence reads: CASSSRQGPNSYEQYF. In DNA, the CDR3 is TGTGCCAGCAGCTCACGACAGGGGCCCAACTCCTACGAGCAGTACTTC.

The V and J genes are TRBV28 and TRBJ1-2, with a possible D match to TRBD1 (5 bases). The germline gives CDR1 MDHEN, CDR2 SYDVKM. Trimming left V 3 bases short and J 6 bases short, with 14 bases between. This CDR3 region has 14 residues. In nucleotides, the CDR3 is TGTGCCAGCAGTTTGGTTCAGGGTACCCATGGCTACACCTTC. Translating it yields CASSLVQGTHGYTF.

This sequence joins TRBV28 and TRBJ1-1, with unresolved D. Germline V CDR1 and CDR2: MDHEN, SYDVKM. Trimming shortened V by 4 bases and J by 12 bases, and 12 bases separated the two germline ends. The CDR3 loop spans 11 amino acids. CDR3 residues: CASSSGFGTFF. The CDR3 DNA sequence: TGTGCCAGCAGTTCGGGTTTCGGGACTTTCTTT.

This rearrangement joins TRBV28 to TRBJ1-1, with 7 nucleotides matching TRBD1. Germline CDR1 MDHEN, CDR2 SYDVKM. Unmatched junction bases numbered 14, after V lost 8 bases and J lost 5 bases. This CDR3 region has 15 residues. The CDR3: CASSNYDRVGTEAFF. The CDR3 DNA reads TGTGCCAGCTCCAACTACGACAGGGTGGGAACTGAAGCTTTCTTT.

The chain recombines TRBV6-1 with TRBJ2-2; TRBD1 aligns across 7 bases. The germline V gene has CDR1 MNHNS and CDR2 SASEGT. This CDR3 has 16 amino acids. With V trimmed by 3 bases and J by 2 bases, 6 bases remained unmatched. CDR3 sequence: CASSEGQWHNTGELFF. In DNA, the CDR3 is TGTGCCAGCAGTGAGGGACAGTGGCACAACACCGGGGAGCTGTTTTTT.

The J gene is TRBJ1-5, the V gene TRBV28; no firm D call. Per germline, CDR1 MDHEN and CDR2 SYDVKM. Trimming cost V 7 bases and J 1 base, with 14 bases left between them. The CDR3 runs 15 residues. The CDR3: CASTQAGESNQPQHF. For the CDR3, the DNA is TGTGCCAGCACCCAGGCCGGGGAGAGCAATCAGCCCCAGCATTTT.

This clone appeared once. The V gene is TRBV11-2, the J gene TRBJ1-3, with a possible D match to TRBD1 (6 bases). V was cut by 3 bases and J by 4 bases, with 19 bases left in between. Germline lookup yields CDR1 SGHAT and CDR2 FQNNGV. The CDR3 is 17 residues long. This CDR3 is CASSFKAKQGPGNTIYF. CDR3 nucleotides: TGTGCCAGCAGCTTCAAGGCGAAACAGGGCCCGGGAAACACCATATATTTT.

The chain links TRBV11-2 to TRBJ2-7; tentative D call: TRBD1 (6 bases). Germline CDR1 SGHAT, CDR2 FQNNGV. This CDR3 has 14 amino acids. V lost 0 bases, J lost 2 bases, and 8 bases lay in between. The CDR3 spells CASSLDGDTYEQYF. For the CDR3, the DNA is TGTGCCAGCAGCTTAGATGGGGACACCTACGAGCAGTACTTC.

This chain joins TRBV6-5 and TRBJ1-1; D not certain. V was clipped by 1 base and J by 7 bases, with 4 bases between them. CDR1 is MNHEY and CDR2 is SVGAGI in the germline V gene. The CDR3 loop spans 11 amino acids. The chain's CDR3 is CASSYYGEAFF. In nucleotides, the CDR3 is TGTGCCAGCAGTTACTACGGTGAAGCTTTCTTT.

The chain is built from TRBV15 and TRBJ2-7; TRBD2 agrees at 7 bases. The germline V gene has CDR1 LNHNV and CDR2 YYDKDF (reference sequence). This CDR3 comprises 14 residues. V shed 0 bases and J 8 bases; nucleotides not matched to a gene: 7. CDR3 amino acids: CATSREAGVEQQYF. CDR3 nucleotide sequence: TGTGCCACCAGCAGAGAGGCGGGAGTGGAACAGCAGTACTTC.

DNA for the CDR3: TGTGCCAGCAGTTCTCGGACAGGCCAGTTTACTGAAGCTTTCTTT. Translating it yields CASSSRTGQFTEAFF. The rearrangement links TRBV27 to TRBJ1-1; 7 bases map to TRBD1. The germline CDR1 and CDR2 sequences are MNHEY and SMNVEV (reference sequence). This CDR3 is 15 amino acids long. The trim removed 4 bases at V and 5 bases at J, leaving 10 bases unmatched.

J is TRBJ1-1 and V is TRBV28; 7 nucleotides match TRBD1. CDR3 size: 16 residues. Germline lookup yields CDR1 MDHEN and CDR2 SYDVKM. The J segment lost 0 bases and the V segment lost 6 bases, leaving 10 bases of the junction unmatched. This CDR3 reads CASSSRGQLMNTEAFF. CDR3 nucleotide sequence: TGTGCCAGCAGCTCCAGGGGACAGCTTATGAACACTGAAGCTTTCTTT.

The chain has TRBV5-4 and TRBJ2-1; the D is unclear. CDR3 length: 15 residues. Germline values: CDR1 SGHNT, CDR2 YYREEE (reference sequence). V lost 3 bases and J 0 bases, leaving 10 bases between the germline ends. The CDR3 here is CASSSRGSSYNEQFF. The DNA for the CDR3 is TGTGCCAGCAGCTCCCGCGGTAGCTCCTACAATGAGCAGTTCTTC.

The chain uses TRBV6-5 and TRBJ1-2, with D possibly TRBD1 on 6 matching bases. The V gene lost 4 bases and the J gene lost 8 bases, with 14 bases spanning the gap. The CDR3 consists of 13 residues. Germline CDR1 is MNHEY and CDR2 is SVGAGI. Written as DNA, the CDR3 is TGTGCCAGCAGTTGGGCCGCAGGGGCCGGCTACACCTTC. It is translated as CASSWAAGAGYTF.

The chain carries TRBV3-1 (or the pseudogene TRBV3-2) and TRBJ1-5; D is perhaps TRBD1 (5 bases). Germline lookup yields CDR1 LGHDT and CDR2 YNNKEL (reference sequence). The V gene lost 1 base and the J gene lost 11 bases, with 6 bases spanning the gap. CDR3 length equals 11 residues. The CDR3 DNA follows: TGTGCCAGCAGCCAAGGGGGGGCCCAGCATTTT. It specifies CASSQGGAQHF.

This chain uses TRBV4-2 with TRBJ2-1, with 11 bases aligning to TRBD2. Losses at the gene ends were 0 bases for V and 8 bases for J; bases not matched to a gene: 3. Looked up from germline, CDR1 is LGHNA and CDR2 is YNFKEQ. The CDR3 sequence is 15 residues long. CDR3 residues: CASSQDGLAGYEQFF. In DNA, the CDR3 is TGTGCCAGCAGCCAAGATGGACTAGCGGGCTATGAGCAGTTCTTC.

The V gene is TRBV7-8, the J gene TRBJ2-7; D gene uncertain. Trimming removed 0 bases from V and 5 bases from J, with 8 bases in between. Germline CDR1 reads SGHVS; CDR2 reads FQNEAQ. The CDR3 length is 13 residues. The DNA for the CDR3 is TGTGCCAGCAGCTTAGCCGGGTCCCACGAGCAGTACTTC. Residues: CASSLAGSHEQYF.

This chain links TRBV19 with TRBJ2-3; D is perhaps TRBD1 (6 bases). V was pared by 6 bases and J by 2 bases, with 24 bases between. Germline loops: CDR1 LNHDA, CDR2 SQIVND (reference sequence). This CDR3 comprises 18 residues. CDR3 in DNA: TGTGCCAGTAGACACCACCGGGACACCAGGGCCGCCACAGATACGCAGTATTTT. Its protein product is CASRHHRDTRAATDTQYF.